This TCR beta chain was recovered during a study of T cell repertoires in cytomegalovirus infection. TCRdb passed the reads through MiXCR, listing each CDR3 protein once. The sample has 90,000 to 120,000 distinct CDR3 sequences, less than 25% seen once; the top ten hold around 42%. On this clonotype: What it binds is unknown.

The CDR3 runs 14 residues. V gave up 0 bases and J gave up 3 bases, with 8 bases separating them. Germline assignment: CDR1 MGHRA and CDR2 YSYEKL. Study observations and caveats: Cumulative frequency of public TCR beta families picked out carriers of CMV plus the relevant HLA.

The specimen sequenced was CD8+ T cells from PBMCs. The sequence derives from a human donor in good health (CMV status not recorded). Some clones in this sample may be carry-over from other donors' samples. The rearrangement links TRBV4-1 to TRBJ1-2; no clear D. Here the CDR3 reads CASSQDRGDYGYTF. CDR3 sequence (DNA): TGCGCCAGCAGCCAAGATCGGGGAGACTATGGCTACACCTTC.